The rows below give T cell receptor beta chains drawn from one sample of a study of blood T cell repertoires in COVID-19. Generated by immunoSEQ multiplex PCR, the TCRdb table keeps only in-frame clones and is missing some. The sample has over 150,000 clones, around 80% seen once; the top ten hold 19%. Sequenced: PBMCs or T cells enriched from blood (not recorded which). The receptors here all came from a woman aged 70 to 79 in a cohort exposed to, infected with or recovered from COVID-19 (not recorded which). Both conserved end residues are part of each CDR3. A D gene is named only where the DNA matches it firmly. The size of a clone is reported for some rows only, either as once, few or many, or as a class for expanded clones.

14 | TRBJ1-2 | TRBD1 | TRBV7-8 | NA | TGTGCCAGCAGCTTAGCTGCGGGACAGCCTGGCTACACCTTC | CASSLAAGQPGYTF
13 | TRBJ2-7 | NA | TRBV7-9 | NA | TGTGCCAGCAGCTTGGCAGGGGCCCACGAGCAGTACTTC | CASSLAGAHEQYF
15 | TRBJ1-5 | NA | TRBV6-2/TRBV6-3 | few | TGTGCCAGCAGTTCATTTGGACAGACAAATCAGCCCCAGCATTTT | CASSSFGQTNQPQHF
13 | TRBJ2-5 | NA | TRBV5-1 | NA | TGCGCCAGCAGCCCCTCCAGGGCAGAGACCCAGTACTTC | CASSPSRAETQYF
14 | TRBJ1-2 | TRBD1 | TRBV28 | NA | TGTGCCAGCAGCTATGACAGGGGAGGAAGGGGCTACACCTTC | CASSYDRGGRGYTF
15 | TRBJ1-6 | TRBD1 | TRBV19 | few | TGTGCCAGTAGTAGCAGACAGGGTTGGAATTCACCCCTCCACTTT | CASSSRQGWNSPLHF
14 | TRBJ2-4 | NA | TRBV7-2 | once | TGTGCCAGCAGCGCGGGGCTAGCCAAAAACATTCAGTACTTC | CASSAGLAKNIQYF
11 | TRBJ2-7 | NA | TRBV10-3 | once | TGTGCCATCAGTGAAGGGACTTCCGAGTACTTC | CAISEGTSEYF
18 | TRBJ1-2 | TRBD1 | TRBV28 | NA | TGTGCCAGCAGTTTATTGCGATCCAGGGACAGGGCTGGGTATGGCTACACCTTC | CASSLLRSRDRAGYGYTF
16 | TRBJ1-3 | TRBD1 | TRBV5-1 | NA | TGCGCCAGCAGCTTGGAGGGACAGGGTCCTGGAAACACCATATATTTT | CASSLEGQGPGNTIYF
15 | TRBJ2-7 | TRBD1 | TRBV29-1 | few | TGCAGCGTTGATGGTTCTGGACAGGGGGCGTACGAGCAGTACTTC | CSVDGSGQGAYEQYF
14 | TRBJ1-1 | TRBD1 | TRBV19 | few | TGTGCCAGTTCCCAGGGGGCTATGAACACTGAAGCTTTCTTT | CASSQGAMNTEAFF
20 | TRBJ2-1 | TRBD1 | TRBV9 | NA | TGTGCCAGCAGCGTAGGGTTGAGGGGACGACAGGGGTCAAACTACAATGAGCAGTTCTTC | CASSVGLRGRQGSNYNEQFF
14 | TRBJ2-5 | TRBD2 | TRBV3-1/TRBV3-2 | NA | TGTGCCAGCAGCCAAGCGGGAGGGCCGGAGACCCAGTACTTC | CASSQAGGPETQYF
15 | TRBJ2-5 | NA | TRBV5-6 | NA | TGTGCCAGCAGCCCGCTAGCGCCACCGGAGGAGACCCAGTACTTC | CASSPLAPPEETQYF
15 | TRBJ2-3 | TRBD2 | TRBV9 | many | TGTGCCAGCAGCGTAGATGGCGGGAGGGCAGATACGCAGTATTTT | CASSVDGGRADTQYF
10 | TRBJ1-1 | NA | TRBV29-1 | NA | TGCAGCGGACGAGGGACTGAAGCTTTCTTT | CSGRGTEAFF
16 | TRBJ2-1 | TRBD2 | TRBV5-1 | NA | TGCGCCAGCAGCATAGTGACTAGCGGGGCCTACAATGAGCAGTTCTTC | CASSIVTSGAYNEQFF
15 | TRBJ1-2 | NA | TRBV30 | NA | TGTGCCCGTAGGCTGTCTACAGACAGATACTATGGCTACACCTTC | CARRLSTDRYYGYTF
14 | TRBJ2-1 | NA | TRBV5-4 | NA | TGTGCCAGCAGCGGACCGGGACACTACAATGAGCAGTTCTTC | CASSGPGHYNEQFF
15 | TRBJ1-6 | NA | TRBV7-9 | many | TGTGCCAGCAGCCCAACTAATGCAGGGGACTCACCCCTCCACTTT | CASSPTNAGDSPLHF
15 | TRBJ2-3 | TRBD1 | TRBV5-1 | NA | TGCGCCAGCAGCTTGCGGGACAGAGACACAGATACGCAGTATTTT | CASSLRDRDTDTQYF
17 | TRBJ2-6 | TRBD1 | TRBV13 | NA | TGTGCCAGCAGCTTCTCCGGGACAGGGTCTGGGGCCAACGTCCTGACTTTC | CASSFSGTGSGANVLTF
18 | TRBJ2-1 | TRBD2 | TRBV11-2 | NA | TGTGCCAGCAGCTTATCTCCGGGAGCGGGAGTAGGGTACAATGAGCAGTTCTTC | CASSLSPGAGVGYNEQFF
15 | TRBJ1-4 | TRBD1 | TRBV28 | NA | TGTGCCAGCAGTTTAGTAGGACAGGGGAATGAAAAACTGTTTTTT | CASSLVGQGNEKLFF
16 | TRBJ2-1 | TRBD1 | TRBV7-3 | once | TGTGCCAGCAGCTTATCAGGGGGCAGCTCCTACAATGAGCAGTTCTTC | CASSLSGGSSYNEQFF
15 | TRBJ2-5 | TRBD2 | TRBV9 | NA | TGTGCCAGCAGCCCTCGGGGGGGGTCTCAAGAGACCCAGTACTTC | CASSPRGGSQETQYF
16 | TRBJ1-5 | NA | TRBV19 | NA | TGTGCCAGTAGTATAGGGCCCGGGGGGCGCCGCCAGCCCCAGCATTTT | CASSIGPGGRRQPQHF
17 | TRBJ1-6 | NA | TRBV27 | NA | TGTGCCAGCAGTTTAGAGGGCAGGAGGATCCTGCATTCACCCCTCCACTTT | CASSLEGRRILHSPLHF
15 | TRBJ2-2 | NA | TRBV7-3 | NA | TGTGCCAGCAGCGAGGGACTCTTGAACACCGGGGAGCTGTTTTTT | CASSEGLLNTGELFF
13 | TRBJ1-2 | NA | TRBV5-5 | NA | TGTGCCAGCAGCTTGGAATCGGACTATGGCTACACCTTC | CASSLESDYGYTF
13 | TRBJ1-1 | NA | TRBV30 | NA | TGTGCCTGGAGTGTACACAGTAACACTGAAGCTTTCTTT | CAWSVHSNTEAFF
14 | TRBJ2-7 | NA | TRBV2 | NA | TGTGCCAGCAGTAAGCGGGCGTCTCGGGACGAGCAGTACTTC | CASSKRASRDEQYF
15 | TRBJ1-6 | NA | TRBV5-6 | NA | TGTGCCAGCAGCTCAGCCAGGGTTACGAATTCACCCCTCCACTTT | CASSSARVTNSPLHF
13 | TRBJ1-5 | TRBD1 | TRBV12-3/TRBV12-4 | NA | TGTGCCAGCGTGGGACAGAGCAATCAGCCCCAGCATTTT | CASVGQSNQPQHF
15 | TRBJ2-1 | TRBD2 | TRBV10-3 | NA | TGTGCCATCAGTGAGCCTAGCGGCTCCTACAATGAGCAGTTCTTC | CAISEPSGSYNEQFF
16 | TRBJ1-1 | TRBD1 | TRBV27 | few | TGTGCCAGCAGTTTTTACCCGGGACAGGGGAACACTGAAGCTTTCTTT | CASSFYPGQGNTEAFF
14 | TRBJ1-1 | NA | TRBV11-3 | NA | TGTGCCAGCAGAGCACAGGCTATGAACACTGAAGCTTTCTTT | CASRAQAMNTEAFF
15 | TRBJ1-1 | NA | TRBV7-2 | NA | TGTGCCAGCAGCATTCGAGGGTTGGGGAACACTGAAGCTTTCTTT | CASSIRGLGNTEAFF
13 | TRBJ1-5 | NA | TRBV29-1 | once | TGCAGCGTCCAGCTATCCGGGGATCAGCCCCAGCATTTT | CSVQLSGDQPQHF
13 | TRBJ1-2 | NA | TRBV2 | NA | TGTGCCAGCAGGGTCGACAGAATATATGGCTACACCTTC | CASRVDRIYGYTF
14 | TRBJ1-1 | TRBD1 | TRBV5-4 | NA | TGTGCCAGCAGCTCGGGACAGGGGGACACTGAAGCTTTCTTT | CASSSGQGDTEAFF
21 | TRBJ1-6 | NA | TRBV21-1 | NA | TGTGCCAGCAGCAAAGAGGTCAGGGTAAGGTCGAAGGGTCTCTATAATTCACCCCTCCACTTT | CASSKEVRVRSKGLYNSPLHF
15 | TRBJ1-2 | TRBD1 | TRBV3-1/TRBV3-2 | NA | TGTGCCAGCAGCCTCACGACAGGGGATCAGTTTGGCTACACCTTC | CASSLTTGDQFGYTF
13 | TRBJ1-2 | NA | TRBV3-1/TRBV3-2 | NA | TGTGCCAGCAGCCAAGGACAGTTATATGGCTACACCTTC | CASSQGQLYGYTF
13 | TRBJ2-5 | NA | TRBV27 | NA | TGTGCCAGCAGTTCCAGGGGCAGAGAGACCCAGTACTTC | CASSSRGRETQYF
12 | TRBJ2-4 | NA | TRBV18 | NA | TGTGCCAGCTCACCACAACTAAACATTCAGTACTTC | CASSPQLNIQYF
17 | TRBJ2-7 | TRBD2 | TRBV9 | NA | TGTGCCAGCAGCGTAGGAGCGGGAGGGACCAGTGCCTACGAGCAGTACTTC | CASSVGAGGTSAYEQYF
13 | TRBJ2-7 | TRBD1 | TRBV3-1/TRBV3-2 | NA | TGTGCCAGCAGTTACAGGGGCGCCTACGAGCAGTACTTC | CASSYRGAYEQYF
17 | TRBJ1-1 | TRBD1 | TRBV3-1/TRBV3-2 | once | TGTGCCAGCAGCCAAGGGGGGCGGGGACAGGGCTACACTGAAGCTTTCTTT | CASSQGGRGQGYTEAFF
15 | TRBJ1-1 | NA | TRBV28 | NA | TGTGCCAGCAGTTTCAGACCCGGGTTCGGCACTGAAGCTTTCTTT | CASSFRPGFGTEAFF
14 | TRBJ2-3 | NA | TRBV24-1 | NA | TGTGCCACCAGTGACTCCTCGGTCGGAGATACGCAGTATTTT | CATSDSSVGDTQYF
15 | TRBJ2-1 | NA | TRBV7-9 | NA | TGTGCCAGCAGCCCCCCGGGTTTGGTCTACAATGAGCAGTTCTTC | CASSPPGLVYNEQFF
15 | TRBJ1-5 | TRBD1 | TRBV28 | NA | TGTGCCAGCAGCCCTCGGGTAGGGGGCGTACAGCCCCAGCATTTT | CASSPRVGGVQPQHF
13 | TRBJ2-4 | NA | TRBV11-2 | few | TGTGCCAGCAGCTTAGATCAGAAAAACATTCAGTACTTC | CASSLDQKNIQYF
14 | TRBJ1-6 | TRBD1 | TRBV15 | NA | TGTGCCACCAGACCCCCGGGACAGGGTTTACCCCTCCACTTT | CATRPPGQGLPLHF
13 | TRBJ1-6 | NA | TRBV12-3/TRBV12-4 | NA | TGTGCCACCTACGACGGGCCAGGGAAACCCCTCCACTTT | CATYDGPGKPLHF
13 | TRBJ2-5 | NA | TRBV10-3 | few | TGTGCCACCGCCGTAGTGGGAGGAGAGACCCAGTACTTC | CATAVVGGETQYF